This TCR beta chain was sequenced in a study of blood T cell repertoires in COVID-19 (dated by TCRdb to the early 2020s). About the full investigation: Samples covering the acute and convalescent phases of COVID-19 were provided by collaborators in the United States, Italy and Spain. A freely available public database, intended as a resource for researchers studying the immune response to SARS-CoV-2, is where the repertoires were released. Where available, HLA class I and class II types were obtained from metadata supplied by the sample provider rather than from assay-based typing. The prospective study material was composed of cDNA or gDNA derived from T cells, B-cell-depleted T cells, or PBMCs. The samples were drawn from the first 160 participants of the ongoing ImmuneRACE study and from more than 1,000 subjects provided by 6 global collaborators. Sample metadata almost always included a de-identified subject ID, COVID-19 status, age in years and sex. Subjects who had been exposed to COVID-19, were actively infected with it, or had recovered from it provided the deeply sampled blood TCRbeta repertoires that made up the dataset.

Here is what the overall study found, with its caveats: Clinical and demographic metadata were provided uncurated, with the amount varying by source and participant.

TCRbeta CDR3 regions were amplified from genomic DNA using the immunoSEQ Assay, a bias-controlled multiplex PCR. The paper's data handling went like this. The number of nucleated cells in each sample was estimated by amplification of reference gene primers within the assay. Sequence reads were collapsed and filtered to measure the absolute abundance of every unique TCRbeta CDR3 rearrangement. For each sample, productive Simpson clonality was calculated as the square root of Simpson's diversity index over productive rearrangements. Drawn from immuneACCESS, this table holds only the in-frame rearrangements with V and J called that TCRdb kept. Clones are partly lost; checked studies trace under half to an unresolved V gene and leave the rest unexplained. That table is the source of V, J and clone size, and D and trimming were worked out from the DNA. The sample table lists around 99,000 clones, 84% of them with a count of one. 4% to 5.5% of the sample belongs to the ten largest clones.

Collaborating institutions collected whole blood in K2EDTA tubes following their own protocols. For TCRbeta analysis, collaborators shipped samples as frozen whole blood, isolated PBMCs, or DNA extracted from either of those sample types. In regard to this clone: The antigen this receptor binds is unknown. Nothing much larger sits one base from this clone, and base qualities are not available.

The cysteine opens and the phenylalanine closes a CDR3 of 14 amino acids. Only the CDR3 DNA is retained, 42 bases long and in frame from the first base. CDR1 LNHDA and CDR2 SQIVND were looked up in the germline V gene (reference sequence). Trimming accounts for 4 bases at V and 0 bases at J, while the number of junction bases matched to no gene is 0. This TCR was sampled from a human donor in a cohort sampled during active COVID-19. Sequenced: peripheral blood. The rearranged segments are TRBV19 and TRBJ2-3; TRBD1 lines up with 8 middle nucleotides. In nucleotide form, the sequence is TGTGCCAGTAGTAGACAGGGGAGCACAGATACGCAGTATTTT. Its protein reads: CASSRQGSTDTQYF.